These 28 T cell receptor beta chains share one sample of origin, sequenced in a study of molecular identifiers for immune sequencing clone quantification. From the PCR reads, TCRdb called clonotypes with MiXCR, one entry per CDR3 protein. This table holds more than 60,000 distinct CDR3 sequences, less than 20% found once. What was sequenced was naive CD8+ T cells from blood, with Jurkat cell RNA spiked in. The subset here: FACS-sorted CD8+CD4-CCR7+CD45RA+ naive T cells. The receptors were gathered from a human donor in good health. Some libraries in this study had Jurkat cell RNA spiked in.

CDR3 DNA: TGTGCCAGCAGCCCCCTCGCGGGAGGGCCGTACAATGAGCAGTTCTTC. As protein: CASSPLAGGPYNEQFF. J is TRBJ2-1 and V is TRBV9; 9 bases are shared with TRBD2. The CDR3 spans 16 residues. Germline loops: CDR1 SGDLS, CDR2 YYNGEE. Losses at the gene ends were 4 bases for V and 4 bases for J; bases not matched to a gene: 9.

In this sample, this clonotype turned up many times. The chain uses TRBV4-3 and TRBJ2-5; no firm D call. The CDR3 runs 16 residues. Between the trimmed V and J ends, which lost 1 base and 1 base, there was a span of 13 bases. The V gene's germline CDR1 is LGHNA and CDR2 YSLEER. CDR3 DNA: TGCGCCAGCAGCCAAGGCGGATACCCCTCCCAAGAGACCCAGTACTTC. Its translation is CASSQGGYPSQETQYF.

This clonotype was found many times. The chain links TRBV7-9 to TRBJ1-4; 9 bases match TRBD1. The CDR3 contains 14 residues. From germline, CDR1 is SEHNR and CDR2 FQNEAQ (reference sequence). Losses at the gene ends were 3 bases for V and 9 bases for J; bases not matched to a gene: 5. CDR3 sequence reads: CASSLGQGIKKLFF. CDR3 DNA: TGTGCCAGCAGCTTGGGACAGGGAATTAAAAAACTGTTTTTT.

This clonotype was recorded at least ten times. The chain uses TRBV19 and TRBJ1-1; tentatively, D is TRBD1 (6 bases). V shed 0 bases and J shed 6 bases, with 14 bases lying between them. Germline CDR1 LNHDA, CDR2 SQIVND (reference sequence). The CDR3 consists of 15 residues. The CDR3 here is CASSIDGGGGAEAFF. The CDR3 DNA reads TGTGCCAGTAGTATAGATGGAGGAGGGGGTGCTGAAGCTTTCTTT.

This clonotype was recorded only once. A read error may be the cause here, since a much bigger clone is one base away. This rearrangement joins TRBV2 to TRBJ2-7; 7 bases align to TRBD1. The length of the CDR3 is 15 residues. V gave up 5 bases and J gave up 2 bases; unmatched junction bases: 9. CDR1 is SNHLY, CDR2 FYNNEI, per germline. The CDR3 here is CASSKTGNGPYEQYF. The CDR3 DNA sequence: TGTGCCAGCAGTAAGACAGGGAATGGGCCCTACGAGCAGTACTTC.

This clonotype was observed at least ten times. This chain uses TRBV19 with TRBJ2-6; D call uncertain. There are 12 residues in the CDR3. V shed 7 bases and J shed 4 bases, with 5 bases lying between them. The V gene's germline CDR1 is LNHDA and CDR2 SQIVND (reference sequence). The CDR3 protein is CASTVGANVLTF. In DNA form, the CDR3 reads TGTGCCAGTACGGTCGGGGCCAACGTCCTGACTTTC.

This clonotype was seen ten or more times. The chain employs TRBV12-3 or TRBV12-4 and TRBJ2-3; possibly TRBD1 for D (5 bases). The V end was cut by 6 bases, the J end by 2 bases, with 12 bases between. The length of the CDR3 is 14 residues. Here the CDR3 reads CASSPGHPTDTQYF. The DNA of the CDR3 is TGTGCCAGCAGCCCAGGACACCCCACAGATACGCAGTATTTT.

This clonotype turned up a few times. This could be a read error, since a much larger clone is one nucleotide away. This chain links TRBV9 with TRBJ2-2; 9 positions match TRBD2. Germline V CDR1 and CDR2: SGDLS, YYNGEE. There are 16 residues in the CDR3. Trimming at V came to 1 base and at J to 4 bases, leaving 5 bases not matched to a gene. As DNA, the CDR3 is TGTGCCAGCAGCGTACATAGCGGGGGACGCACCGGGGAGCTGTTTTTT. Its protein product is CASSVHSGGRTGELFF.

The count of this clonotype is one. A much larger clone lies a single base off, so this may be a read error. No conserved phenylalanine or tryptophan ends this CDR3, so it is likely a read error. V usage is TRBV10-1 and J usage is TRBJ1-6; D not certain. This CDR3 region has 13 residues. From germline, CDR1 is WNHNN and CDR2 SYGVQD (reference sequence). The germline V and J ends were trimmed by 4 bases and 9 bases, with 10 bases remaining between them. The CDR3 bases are TGCGCCAGCAGTGTTTCGGGAAGTTCACCCCTCCACCTT. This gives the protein CASSVSGSSPLHL.

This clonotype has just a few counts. The CDR3 sequence is CASSSPYRDRVRDNEQFF. DNA for the CDR3: TGTGCCAGCAGTTCCCCATACCGGGACAGGGTAAGGGACAATGAGCAGTTCTTC. This sequence joins TRBV27 and TRBJ2-1; 9 bases match TRBD1. Germline V lookup: CDR1 MNHEY, CDR2 SMNVEV (reference sequence). The CDR3 extends over 18 amino acids. V trimming: 4 bases; J trimming: 5 bases; junction bases outside the gene matches: 15.

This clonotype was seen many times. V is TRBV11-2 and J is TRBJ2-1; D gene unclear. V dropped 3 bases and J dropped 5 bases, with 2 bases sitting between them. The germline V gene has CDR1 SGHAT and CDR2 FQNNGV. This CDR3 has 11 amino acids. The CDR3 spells CASSFNNEQFF. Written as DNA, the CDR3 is TGTGCCAGCAGCTTCAACAATGAGCAGTTCTTC.

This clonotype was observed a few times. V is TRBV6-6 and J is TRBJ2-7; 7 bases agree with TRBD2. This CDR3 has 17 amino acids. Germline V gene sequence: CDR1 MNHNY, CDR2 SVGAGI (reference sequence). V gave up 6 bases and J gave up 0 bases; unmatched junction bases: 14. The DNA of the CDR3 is TGTGCCAGCAGCCCGGGTGGCGCGGGAGACCTCTCCTACGAGCAGTACTTC. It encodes CASSPGGAGDLSYEQYF.

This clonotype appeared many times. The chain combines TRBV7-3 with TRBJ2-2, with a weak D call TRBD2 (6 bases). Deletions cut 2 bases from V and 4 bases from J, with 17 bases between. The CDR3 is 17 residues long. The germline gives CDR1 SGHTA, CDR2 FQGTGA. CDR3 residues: CASSLQPGLEGTGELFF. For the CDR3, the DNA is TGTGCCAGCAGCTTACAGCCGGGACTGGAGGGCACCGGGGAGCTGTTTTTT.

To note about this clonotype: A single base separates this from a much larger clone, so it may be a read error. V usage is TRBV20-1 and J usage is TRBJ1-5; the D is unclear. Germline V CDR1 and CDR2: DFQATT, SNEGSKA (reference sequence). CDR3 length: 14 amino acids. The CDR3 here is CNARDPAARTVQHF. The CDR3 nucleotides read TGCAATGCTAGAGATCCTGCAGCAAGAACAGTCCAGCATTTT.

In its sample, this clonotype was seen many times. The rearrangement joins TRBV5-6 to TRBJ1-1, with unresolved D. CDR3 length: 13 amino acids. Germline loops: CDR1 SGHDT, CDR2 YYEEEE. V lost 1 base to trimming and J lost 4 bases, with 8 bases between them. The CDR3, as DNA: TGTGCCAGCAGCTTGCCAGACTTCACTGAAGCTTTCTTT. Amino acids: CASSLPDFTEAFF.

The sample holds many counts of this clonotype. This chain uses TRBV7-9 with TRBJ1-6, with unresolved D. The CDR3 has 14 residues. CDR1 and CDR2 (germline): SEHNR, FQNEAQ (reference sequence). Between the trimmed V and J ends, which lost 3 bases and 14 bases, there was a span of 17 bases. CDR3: CASSFMVGGSALHF. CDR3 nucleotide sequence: TGTGCCAGCAGCTTCATGGTCGGCGGATCGGCCCTCCACTTT.

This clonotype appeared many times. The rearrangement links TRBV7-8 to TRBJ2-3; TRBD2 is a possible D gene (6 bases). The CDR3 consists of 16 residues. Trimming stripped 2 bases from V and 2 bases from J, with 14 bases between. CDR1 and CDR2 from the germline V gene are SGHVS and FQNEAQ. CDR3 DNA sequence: TGTGCCAGCAGCTTATATAGCGGCCCCTCCACAGATACGCAGTATTTT. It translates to CASSLYSGPSTDTQYF.

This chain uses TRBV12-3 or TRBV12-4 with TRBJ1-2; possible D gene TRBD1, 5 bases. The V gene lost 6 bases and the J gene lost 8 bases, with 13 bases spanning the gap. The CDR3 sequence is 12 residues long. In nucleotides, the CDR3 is TGTGCCAGCAGCTCAGGGAGCGGAGGCTACACCTTC. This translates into CASSSGSGGYTF.

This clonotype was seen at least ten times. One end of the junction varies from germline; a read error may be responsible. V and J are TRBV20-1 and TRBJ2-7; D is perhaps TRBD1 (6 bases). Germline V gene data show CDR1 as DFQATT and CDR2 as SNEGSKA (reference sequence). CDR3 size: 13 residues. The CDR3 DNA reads TGCGGTGCTAGGGACATCGGGGTCTACGAGCAGTACTTC. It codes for CGARDIGVYEQYF.

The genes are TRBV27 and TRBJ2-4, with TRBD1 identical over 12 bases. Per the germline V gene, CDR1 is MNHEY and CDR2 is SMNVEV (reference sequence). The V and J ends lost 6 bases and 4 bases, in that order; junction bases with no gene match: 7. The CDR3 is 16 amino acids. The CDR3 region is CASSRDRGHQKNIQYF. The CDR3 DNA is TGTGCCAGCAGCCGGGACAGGGGGCACCAAAAAAACATTCAGTACTTC.

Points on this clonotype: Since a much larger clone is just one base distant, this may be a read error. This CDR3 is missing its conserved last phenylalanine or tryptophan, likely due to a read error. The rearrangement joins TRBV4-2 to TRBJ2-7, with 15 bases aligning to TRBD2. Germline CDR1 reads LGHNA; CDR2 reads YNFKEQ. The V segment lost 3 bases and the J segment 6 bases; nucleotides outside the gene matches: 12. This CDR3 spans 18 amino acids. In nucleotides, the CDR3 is TGTGCCAGCAGCCAGGGACTAGCGGGAGGCCCTACCTGGGCCGAGCAGTACCTC. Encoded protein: CASSQGLAGGPTWAEQYL.

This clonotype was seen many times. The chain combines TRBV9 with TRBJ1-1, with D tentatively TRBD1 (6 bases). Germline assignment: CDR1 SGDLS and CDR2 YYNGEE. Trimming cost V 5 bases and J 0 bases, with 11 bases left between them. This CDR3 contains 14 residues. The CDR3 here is CASRRTAMNTEAFF. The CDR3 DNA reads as TGTGCCAGCAGGCGGACAGCAATGAACACTGAAGCTTTCTTT. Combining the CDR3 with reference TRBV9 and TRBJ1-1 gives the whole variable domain DSGVTQTPKHLITATGQRVTLRCSPRSGDLSVYWYQQSLDQGLQFLIQYYNGEERAKGNILERFSAQQFPDLHSELNLSSLELGDSALYFCASRRTAMNTEAFFGQGTRLTVV.

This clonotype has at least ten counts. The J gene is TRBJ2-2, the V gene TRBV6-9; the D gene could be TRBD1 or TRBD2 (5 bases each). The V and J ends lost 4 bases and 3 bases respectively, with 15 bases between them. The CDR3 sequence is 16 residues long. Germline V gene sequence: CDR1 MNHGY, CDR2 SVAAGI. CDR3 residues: CASSSRPRGHTGELFF. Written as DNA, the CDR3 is TGTGCCAGCAGTTCCAGGCCGAGGGGTCACACCGGGGAGCTGTTTTTT.

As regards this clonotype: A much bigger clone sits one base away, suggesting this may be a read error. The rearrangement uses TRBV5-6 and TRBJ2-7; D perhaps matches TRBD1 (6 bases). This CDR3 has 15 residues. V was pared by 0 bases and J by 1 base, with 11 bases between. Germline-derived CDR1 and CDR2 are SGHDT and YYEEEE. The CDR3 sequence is CASSLAGTLSYEQYF. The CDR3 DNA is TGTGCCAGCAGCTTGGCCGGGACACTATCCTACGAGCAGTACTTC.

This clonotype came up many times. The CDR3 nucleotides read TGCAGTGCCCCCCTAACCGGGACTAGCTGGATGGGCGCGCAGTATTTT. Encoded protein: CSAPLTGTSWMGAQYF. The rearrangement links TRBV20-1 to TRBJ2-3; 9 positions match TRBD2. CDR3 size: 16 residues. The V segment lost 6 bases and the J segment 10 bases; nucleotides outside the gene matches: 20. Germline values: CDR1 DFQATT, CDR2 SNEGSKA (reference sequence).

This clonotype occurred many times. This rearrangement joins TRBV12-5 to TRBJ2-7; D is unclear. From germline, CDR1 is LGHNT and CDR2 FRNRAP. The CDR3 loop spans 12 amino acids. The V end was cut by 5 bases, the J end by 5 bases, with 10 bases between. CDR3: CASGPLGNEQYF. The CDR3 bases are TGTGCTAGTGGTCCGCTAGGAAACGAGCAGTACTTC.

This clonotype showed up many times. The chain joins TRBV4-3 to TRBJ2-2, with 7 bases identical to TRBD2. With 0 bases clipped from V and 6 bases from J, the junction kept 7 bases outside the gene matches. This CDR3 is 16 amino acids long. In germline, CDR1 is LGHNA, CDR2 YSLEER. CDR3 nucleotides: TGCGCCAGCAGCCAAGAGCCGGGAGGAGAAGCCGGGGAGCTGTTTTTT. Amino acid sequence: CASSQEPGGEAGELFF.

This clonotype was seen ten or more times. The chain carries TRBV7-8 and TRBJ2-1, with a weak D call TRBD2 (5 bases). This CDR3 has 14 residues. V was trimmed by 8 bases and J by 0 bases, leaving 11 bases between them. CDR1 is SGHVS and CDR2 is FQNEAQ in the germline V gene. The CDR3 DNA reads TGTGCCAGCCGGTCGGGAAGCTCCTACAATGAGCAGTTCTTC. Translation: CASRSGSSYNEQFF.